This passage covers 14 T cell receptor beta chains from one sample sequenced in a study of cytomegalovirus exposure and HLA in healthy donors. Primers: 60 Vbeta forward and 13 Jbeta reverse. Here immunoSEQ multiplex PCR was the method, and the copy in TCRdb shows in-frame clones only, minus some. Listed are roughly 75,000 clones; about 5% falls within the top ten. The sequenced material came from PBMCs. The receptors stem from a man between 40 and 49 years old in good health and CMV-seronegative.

CDR3 nucleotides: TGCGCCAGCAGTGAGTCACAGAGCTATGGCTACACCTTC. Protein product: CASSESQSYGYTF. This rearrangement joins TRBV10-1 to TRBJ1-2; D not resolved. Germline lookup yields CDR1 WNHNN and CDR2 SYGVQD (reference sequence). The CDR3 runs 13 residues. V lost 0 bases and J 4 bases, leaving 6 bases between the germline ends.

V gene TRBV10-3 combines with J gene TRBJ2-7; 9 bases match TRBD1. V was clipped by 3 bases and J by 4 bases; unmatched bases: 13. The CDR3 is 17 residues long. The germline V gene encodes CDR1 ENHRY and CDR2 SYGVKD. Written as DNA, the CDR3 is TGTGCCATCAGTGAAGGTGGTTTAGGGACAGGGTTATACGAGCAGTACTTC. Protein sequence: CAISEGGLGTGLYEQYF.

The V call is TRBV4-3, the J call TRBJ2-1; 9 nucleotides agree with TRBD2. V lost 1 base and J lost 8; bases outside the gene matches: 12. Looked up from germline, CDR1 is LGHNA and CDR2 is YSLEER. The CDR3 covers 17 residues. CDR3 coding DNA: TGCGCCAGCAGCCAAGGTACTAGCGCGGGGGGGCTCGATGAGCAGTTCTTC. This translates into CASSQGTSAGGLDEQFF.

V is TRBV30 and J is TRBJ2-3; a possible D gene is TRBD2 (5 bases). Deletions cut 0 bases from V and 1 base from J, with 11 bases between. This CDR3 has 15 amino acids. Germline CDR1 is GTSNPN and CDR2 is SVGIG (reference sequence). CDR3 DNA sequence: TGTGCCTGGAGTGTACTAGGGTTCGGCACAGATACGCAGTATTTT. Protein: CAWSVLGFGTDTQYF.

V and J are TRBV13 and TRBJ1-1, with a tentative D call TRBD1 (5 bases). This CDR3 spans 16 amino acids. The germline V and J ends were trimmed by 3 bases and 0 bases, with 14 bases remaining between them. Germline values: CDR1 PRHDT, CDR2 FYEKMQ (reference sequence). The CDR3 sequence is CASSFGRAGVNTEAFF. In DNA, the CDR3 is TGTGCCAGCAGCTTTGGCAGGGCGGGGGTGAACACTGAAGCTTTCTTT.

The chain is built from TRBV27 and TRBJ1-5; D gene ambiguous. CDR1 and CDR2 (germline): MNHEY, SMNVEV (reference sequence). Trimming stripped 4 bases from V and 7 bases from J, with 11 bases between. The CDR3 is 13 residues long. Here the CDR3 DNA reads TGTGCCAGCAGTTCCGGGATCGGGCAGCCCCAGCATTTT. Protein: CASSSGIGQPQHF.

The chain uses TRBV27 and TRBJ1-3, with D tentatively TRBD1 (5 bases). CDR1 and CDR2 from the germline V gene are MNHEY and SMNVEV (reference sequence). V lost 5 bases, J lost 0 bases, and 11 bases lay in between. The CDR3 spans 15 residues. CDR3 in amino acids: CASSQTASSGNTIYF. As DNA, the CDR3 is TGTGCCAGCAGTCAGACAGCTAGCTCTGGAAACACCATATATTTT.

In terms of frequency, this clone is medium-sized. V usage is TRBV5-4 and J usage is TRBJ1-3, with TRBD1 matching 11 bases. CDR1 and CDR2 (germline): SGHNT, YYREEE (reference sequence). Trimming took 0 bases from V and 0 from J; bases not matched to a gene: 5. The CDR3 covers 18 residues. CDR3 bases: TGTGCCAGCAGCTTGGGGGGACAGGGGGGGAGCTCTGGAAACACCATATATTTT. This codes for CASSLGGQGGSSGNTIYF. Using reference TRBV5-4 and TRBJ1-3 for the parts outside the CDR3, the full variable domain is ETGVTQSPTHLIKTRGQQVTLRCSSQSGHNTVSWYQQALGQGPQFIFQYYREEENGRGNFPPRFSGLQFPNYSSELNVNALELDDSALYLCASSLGGQGGSSGNTIYFGEGSWLTVV.

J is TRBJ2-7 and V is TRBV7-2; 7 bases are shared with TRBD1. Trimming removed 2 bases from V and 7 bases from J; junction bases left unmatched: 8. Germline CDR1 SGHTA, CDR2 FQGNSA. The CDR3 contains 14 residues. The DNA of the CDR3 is TGTGCCAGCAGCTTACGGGACAGCCTTACGGAGCAGTACTTC. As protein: CASSLRDSLTEQYF.

Here the CDR3 reads CASSFSALRERRGYEQYF. In DNA form, the CDR3 reads TGCGCCAGCAGCTTCTCTGCTTTGCGGGAGCGTCGGGGCTACGAGCAGTACTTC. This chain joins TRBV5-1 and TRBJ2-7; 7 bases line up with TRBD2. This CDR3 spans 18 amino acids. With 2 bases clipped from V and 3 bases from J, the junction kept 17 bases outside the gene matches. Germline V gene data show CDR1 as SGHRS and CDR2 as YFSETQ.

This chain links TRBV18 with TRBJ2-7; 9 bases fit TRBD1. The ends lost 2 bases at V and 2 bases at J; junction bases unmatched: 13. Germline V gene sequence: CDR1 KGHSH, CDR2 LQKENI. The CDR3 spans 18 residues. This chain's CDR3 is CASSPSTPGTGITYEQYF. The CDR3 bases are TGTGCCAGCTCACCATCCACCCCCGGGACAGGGATCACCTACGAGCAGTACTTC.

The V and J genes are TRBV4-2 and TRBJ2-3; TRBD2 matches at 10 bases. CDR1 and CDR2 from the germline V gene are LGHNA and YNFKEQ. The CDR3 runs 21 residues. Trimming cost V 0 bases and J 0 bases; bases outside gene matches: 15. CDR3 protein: CASSQDSVVRAGGPSTDTQYF. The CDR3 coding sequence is TGTGCCAGCAGCCAAGATAGTGTAGTTAGAGCGGGGGGGCCTAGCACAGATACGCAGTATTTT.

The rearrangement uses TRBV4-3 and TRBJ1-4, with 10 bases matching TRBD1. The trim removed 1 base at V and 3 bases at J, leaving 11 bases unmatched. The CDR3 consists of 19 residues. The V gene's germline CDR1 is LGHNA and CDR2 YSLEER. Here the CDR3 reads CASSQGTGTGASANEKLFF. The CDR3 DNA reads TGCGCCAGCAGCCAAGGAACCGGGACAGGGGCTTCTGCTAATGAAAAACTGTTTTTT.

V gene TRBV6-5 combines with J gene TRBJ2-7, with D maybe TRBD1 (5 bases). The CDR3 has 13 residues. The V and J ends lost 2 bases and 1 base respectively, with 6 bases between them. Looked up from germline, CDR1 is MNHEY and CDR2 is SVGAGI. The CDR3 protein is CASSYGQSYEQYF. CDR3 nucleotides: TGTGCCAGCAGTTACGGACAATCCTACGAGCAGTACTTC.